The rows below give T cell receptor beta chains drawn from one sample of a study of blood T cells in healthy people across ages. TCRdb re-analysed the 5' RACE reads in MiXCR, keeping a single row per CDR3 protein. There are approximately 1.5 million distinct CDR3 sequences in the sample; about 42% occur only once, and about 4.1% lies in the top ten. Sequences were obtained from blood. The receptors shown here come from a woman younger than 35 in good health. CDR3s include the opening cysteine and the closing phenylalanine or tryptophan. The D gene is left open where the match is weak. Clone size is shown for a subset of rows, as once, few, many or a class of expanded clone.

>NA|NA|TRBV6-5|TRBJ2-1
CASMGAEQFF
TGTGCCAGCATGGGCGCGGAGCAGTTCTTC
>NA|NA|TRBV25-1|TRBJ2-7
CASSERTPRGEMTYEQYF
TGTGCCAGCAGTGAACGGACACCCAGGGGGGAAATGACCTACGAGCAGTACTTC
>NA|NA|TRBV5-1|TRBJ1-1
CASSLGIYVWNTEAFF
TGCGCCAGCAGCTTGGGTATTTATGTCTGGAACACTGAAGCTTTCTTT
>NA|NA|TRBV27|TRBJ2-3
CASSFEGRSTDTQYF
TGTGCCAGCAGTTTCGAGGGGCGTAGCACAGATACGCAGTATTTT
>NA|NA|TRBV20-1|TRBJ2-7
CSASSRVYEQYF
TGCAGTGCTAGTTCGAGGGTTTACGAGCAGTACTTC
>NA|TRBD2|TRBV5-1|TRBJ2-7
CASSLFRGSPYNEQYF
TGCGCCAGCAGCTTGTTCCGCGGGAGCCCCTACAATGAGCAGTACTTC
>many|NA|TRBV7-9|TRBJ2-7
CASSWGSDYEQYF
TGTGCCAGCAGCTGGGGATCCGACTACGAGCAGTACTTC
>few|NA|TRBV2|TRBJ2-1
CASSPSRGRYYNEQFF
TGTGCCAGCAGTCCCTCCCGAGGCCGATACTACAATGAGCAGTTCTTC
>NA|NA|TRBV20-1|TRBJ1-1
CSAIRPLNTEAFF
TGCAGTGCGATCCGGCCATTGAACACTGAAGCTTTCTTT
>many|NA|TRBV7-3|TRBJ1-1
CASSPRVNTEAFF
TGTGCCAGCAGTCCGCGGGTGAACACTGAAGCTTTCTTT
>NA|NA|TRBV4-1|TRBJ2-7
CASSQDVGRSYEQYF
TGCGCCAGCAGCCAAGATGTGGGGCGATCCTACGAGCAGTACTTC
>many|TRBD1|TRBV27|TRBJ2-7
CASSLTGSYEQYF
TGTGCCAGCAGTCTGACAGGGTCCTACGAGCAGTACTTC
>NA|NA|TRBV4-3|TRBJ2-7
CASSQEVLGGYEQYF
TGCGCCAGCAGCCAAGAGGTTCTGGGGGGATACGAGCAGTACTTC
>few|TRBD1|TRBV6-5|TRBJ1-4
CASSPRTGREKLFF
TGTGCCAGCAGTCCTAGGACAGGGAGGGAAAAACTGTTTTTT
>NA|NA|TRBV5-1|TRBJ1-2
CASSPVFPGYYTF
TGCGCCAGCAGCCCCGTCTTCCCGGGATACTACACCTTC
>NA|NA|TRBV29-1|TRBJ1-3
CSVGAGYSGNTIYF
TGCAGCGTTGGGGCCGGGTACTCTGGAAACACCATATATTTT
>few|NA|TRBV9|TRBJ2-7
CASSDQLDEQYF
TGTGCCAGCAGCGATCAGTTAGACGAGCAGTACTTC
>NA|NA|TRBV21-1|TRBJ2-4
CASSKFEGGKRNIQYF
TGTGCCAGCAGCAAATTTGAGGGGGGAAAGAGAAACATTCAGTACTTC